This T cell receptor beta chain was obtained from a study of cytomegalovirus exposure and HLA in healthy donors. The PCR was carried out with 60 Vbeta primers and 13 Jbeta primers. Libraries were prepared by immunoSEQ multiplex PCR; TCRdb keeps only in-frame clonotypes and omits some of them. The data include about 150,000 clones; the top ten clones carry about 1.6%. J lost 2 bases, V lost 2 bases, and 8 bases had no gene match. The CDR3 totals 16 residues. Germline CDR1 GTSNPN, CDR2 SVGIG (reference sequence). With respect to this clone: Its antigen is still unknown.

Broader study findings: Later work associated 17,000 or so TCR beta sequences with HLA alleles at 0.05 false discovery rate. Previously analyzed data showed that most TCR beta V segments were productive at a frequency of about 90% or about 30%. Immune exposure data for these donors was limited to CMV serostatus. The authors considered a cluster of highly shared sequence variants likely to be a sequencing artifact.

This receptor was identified in a woman between 50 and 59 years old in good health and CMV-seronegative. V gene TRBV30 combines with J gene TRBJ1-3, with 8 nucleotides matching TRBD1. The sample was PBMCs. The CDR3 nucleotides are TGTGCCTGGAGTCTCACGACCAGGGGGCCTGGAAACACCATATATTTT. This gives the protein CAWSLTTRGPGNTIYF.